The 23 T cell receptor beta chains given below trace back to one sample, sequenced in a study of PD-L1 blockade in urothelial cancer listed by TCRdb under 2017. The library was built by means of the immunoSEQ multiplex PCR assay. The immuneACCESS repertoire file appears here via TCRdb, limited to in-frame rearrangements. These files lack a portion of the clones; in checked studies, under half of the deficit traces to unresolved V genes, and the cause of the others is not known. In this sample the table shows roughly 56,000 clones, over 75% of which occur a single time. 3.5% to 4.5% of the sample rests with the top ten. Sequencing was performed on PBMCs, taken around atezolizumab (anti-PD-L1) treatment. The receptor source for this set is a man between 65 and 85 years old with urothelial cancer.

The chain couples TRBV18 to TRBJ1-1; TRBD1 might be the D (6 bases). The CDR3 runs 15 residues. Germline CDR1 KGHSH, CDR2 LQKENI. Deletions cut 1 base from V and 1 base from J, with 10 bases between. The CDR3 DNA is TGTGCCAGCTCACCACTTCCAGGGGAGAACACTGAAGCTTTCTTT. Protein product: CASSPLPGENTEAFF.

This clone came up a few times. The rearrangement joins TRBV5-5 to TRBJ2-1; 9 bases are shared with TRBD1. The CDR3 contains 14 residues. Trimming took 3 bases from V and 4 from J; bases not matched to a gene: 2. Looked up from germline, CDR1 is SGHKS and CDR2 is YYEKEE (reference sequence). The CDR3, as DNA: TGTGCCAGCAGCTCCGGACAGGGGTACAATGAGCAGTTCTTC. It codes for CASSSGQGYNEQFF.

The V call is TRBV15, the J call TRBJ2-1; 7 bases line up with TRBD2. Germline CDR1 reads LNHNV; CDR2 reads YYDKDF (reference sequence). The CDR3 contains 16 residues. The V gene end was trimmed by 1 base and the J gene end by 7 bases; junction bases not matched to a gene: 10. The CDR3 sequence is CATSRAGSGKRNEQFF. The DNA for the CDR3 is TGTGCCACCAGCAGAGCGGGGAGCGGGAAGCGGAATGAGCAGTTCTTC.

CDR3 protein: CASSLGGAQPQHF. The CDR3 nucleotides are TGTGCCAGCTCTTTGGGGGGGGCTCAGCCCCAGCATTTT. This rearrangement joins TRBV2 to TRBJ1-5; a possible D gene is TRBD1 (6 bases). V was trimmed by 8 bases and J by 6 bases, leaving 14 bases between them. The CDR3 has 13 amino acids. Germline values: CDR1 SNHLY, CDR2 FYNNEI.

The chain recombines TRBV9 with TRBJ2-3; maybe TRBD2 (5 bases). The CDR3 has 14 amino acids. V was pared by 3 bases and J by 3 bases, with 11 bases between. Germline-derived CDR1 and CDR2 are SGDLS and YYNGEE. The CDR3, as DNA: TGTGCCAGCAGCGGGAGGACCAGTACAGATACGCAGTATTTT. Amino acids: CASSGRTSTDTQYF.

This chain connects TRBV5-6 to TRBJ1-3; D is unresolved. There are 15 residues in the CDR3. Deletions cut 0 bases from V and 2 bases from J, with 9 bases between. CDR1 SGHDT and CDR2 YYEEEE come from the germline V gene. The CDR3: CASSLAVVTGNTIYF. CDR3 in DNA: TGTGCCAGCAGCTTGGCCGTCGTTACTGGAAACACCATATATTTT.

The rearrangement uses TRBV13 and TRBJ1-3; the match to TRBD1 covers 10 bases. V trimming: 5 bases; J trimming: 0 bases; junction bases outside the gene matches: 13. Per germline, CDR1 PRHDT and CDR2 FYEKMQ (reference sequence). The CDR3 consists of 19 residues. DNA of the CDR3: TGTGCCAGCAGCCACCAAACTGGACAGGGGGGACCCTCTGGAAACACCATATATTTT. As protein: CASSHQTGQGGPSGNTIYF.

The CDR3 nucleotides are TGTGCCAGCAGCGCACTAGCGGGAAGGTACAATGAGCAGTTCTTC. It translates to CASSALAGRYNEQFF. V gene TRBV2 combines with J gene TRBJ2-1, with TRBD2 identical over 10 bases. V lost 6 bases and J lost 4; bases outside the gene matches: 6. The CDR3 length is 15 residues. Germline values: CDR1 SNHLY, CDR2 FYNNEI.

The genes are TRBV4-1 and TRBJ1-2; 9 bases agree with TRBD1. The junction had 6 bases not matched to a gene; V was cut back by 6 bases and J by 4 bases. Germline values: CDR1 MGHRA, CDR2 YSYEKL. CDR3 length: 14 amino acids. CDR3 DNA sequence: TGCGCCAGCAGGAGGACAGGGGCAGTCTATGGCTACACCTTC. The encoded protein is CASRRTGAVYGYTF.

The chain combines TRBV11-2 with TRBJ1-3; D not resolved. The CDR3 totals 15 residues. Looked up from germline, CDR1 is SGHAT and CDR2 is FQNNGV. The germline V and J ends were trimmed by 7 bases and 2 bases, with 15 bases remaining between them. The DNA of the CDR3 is TGTGCCAGCACCTCAGGAGGGTTTACTGGAAACACCATATATTTT. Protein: CASTSGGFTGNTIYF.

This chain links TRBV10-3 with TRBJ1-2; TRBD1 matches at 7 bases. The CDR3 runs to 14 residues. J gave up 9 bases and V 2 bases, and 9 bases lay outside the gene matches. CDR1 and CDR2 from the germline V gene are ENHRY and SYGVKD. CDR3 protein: CAISEVATGKSYTF. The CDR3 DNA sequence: TGTGCCATCAGTGAGGTCGCGACAGGGAAGAGCTACACCTTC.

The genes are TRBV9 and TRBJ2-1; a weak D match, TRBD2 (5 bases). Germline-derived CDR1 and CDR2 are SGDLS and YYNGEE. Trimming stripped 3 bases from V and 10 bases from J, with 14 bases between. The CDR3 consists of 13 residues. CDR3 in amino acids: CASSALSSGEQFF. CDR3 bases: TGTGCCAGCAGCGCCTTAAGCTCGGGGGAGCAGTTCTTC.

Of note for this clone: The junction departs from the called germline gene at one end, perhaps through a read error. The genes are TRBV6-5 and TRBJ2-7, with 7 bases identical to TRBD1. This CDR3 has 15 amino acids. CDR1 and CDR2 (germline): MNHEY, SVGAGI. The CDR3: CVSSKTGTASYEQYF. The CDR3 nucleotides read TGTGTCAGCAGTAAAACCGGGACAGCCTCCTACGAGCAGTACTTC.

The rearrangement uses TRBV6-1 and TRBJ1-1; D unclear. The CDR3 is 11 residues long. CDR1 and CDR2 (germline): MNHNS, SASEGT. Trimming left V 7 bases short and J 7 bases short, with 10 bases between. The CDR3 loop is CASIGGSEAFF. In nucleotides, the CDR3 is TGTGCCAGCATCGGCGGGAGTGAAGCTTTCTTT.

The CDR3 is CASSLLDRDYEQYF. The CDR3 region has the DNA TGTGCCAGCTCACTACTGGACAGGGATTACGAGCAGTACTTC. V is TRBV18 and J is TRBJ2-7, with TRBD1 matching 8 bases. The germline V gene has CDR1 KGHSH and CDR2 LQKENI. With V trimmed by 4 bases and J by 4 bases, 6 bases remained unmatched. There are 14 residues in the CDR3.

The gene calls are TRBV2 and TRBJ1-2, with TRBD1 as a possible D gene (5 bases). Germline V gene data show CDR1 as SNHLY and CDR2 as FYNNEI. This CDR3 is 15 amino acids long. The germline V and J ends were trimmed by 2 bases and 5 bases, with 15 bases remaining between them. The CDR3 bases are TGTGCCAGCAGTGAAAGGGGTGCCAGGGCTTATGGCTACACCTTC. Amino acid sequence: CASSERGARAYGYTF.

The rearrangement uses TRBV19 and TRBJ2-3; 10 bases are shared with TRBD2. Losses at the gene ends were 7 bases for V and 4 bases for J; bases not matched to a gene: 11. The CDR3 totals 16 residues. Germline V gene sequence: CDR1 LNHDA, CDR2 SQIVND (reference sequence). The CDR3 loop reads CASKGIGLAGADTQYF. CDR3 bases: TGTGCCAGTAAAGGGATTGGGCTAGCGGGAGCAGATACGCAGTATTTT.

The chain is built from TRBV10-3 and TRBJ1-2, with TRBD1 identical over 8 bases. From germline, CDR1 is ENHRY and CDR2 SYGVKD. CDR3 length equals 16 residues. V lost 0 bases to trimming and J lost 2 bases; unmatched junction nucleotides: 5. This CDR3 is CAISESAQGANYGYTF. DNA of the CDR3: TGTGCCATCAGTGAGTCGGCGCAGGGGGCGAACTATGGCTACACCTTC.

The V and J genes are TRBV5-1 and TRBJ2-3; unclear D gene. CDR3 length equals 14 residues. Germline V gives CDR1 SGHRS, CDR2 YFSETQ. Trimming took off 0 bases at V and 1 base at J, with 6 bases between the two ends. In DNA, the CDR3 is TGCGCCAGCAGCTTGGTGGCCGGCACAGATACGCAGTATTTT. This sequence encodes CASSLVAGTDTQYF.

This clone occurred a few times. The CDR3 DNA reads TGCAGCGTTGTAGGACTGCCGAATTCGAACACTGAAGCTTTCTTT. The encoded protein is CSVVGLPNSNTEAFF. The J gene is TRBJ1-1, the V gene TRBV29-1; D gene uncertain. V was trimmed by 4 bases and J by 1 base, leaving 16 bases between them. Germline CDR1 and CDR2: SQVTM and ANQGSEA. The CDR3 has 15 residues.

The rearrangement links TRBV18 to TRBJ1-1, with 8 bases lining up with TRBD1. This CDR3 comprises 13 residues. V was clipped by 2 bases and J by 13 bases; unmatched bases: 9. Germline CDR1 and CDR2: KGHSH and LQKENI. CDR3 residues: CASSPSLGQDIFF. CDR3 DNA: TGTGCCAGCTCACCATCTCTGGGACAGGATATTTTCTTT.

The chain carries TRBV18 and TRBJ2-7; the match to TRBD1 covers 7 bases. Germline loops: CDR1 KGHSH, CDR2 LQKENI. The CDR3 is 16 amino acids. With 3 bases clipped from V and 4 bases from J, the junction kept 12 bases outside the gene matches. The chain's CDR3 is CASSPYSGGEFYEQYF. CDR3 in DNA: TGTGCCAGCTCACCTTATTCAGGGGGAGAGTTTTACGAGCAGTACTTC.

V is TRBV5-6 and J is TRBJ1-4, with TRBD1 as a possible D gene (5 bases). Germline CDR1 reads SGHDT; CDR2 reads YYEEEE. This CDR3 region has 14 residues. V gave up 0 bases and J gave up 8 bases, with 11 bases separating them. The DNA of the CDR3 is TGTGCCAGCAGCTTGGGGCAGGGTTGGGAAAAACTGTTTTTT. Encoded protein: CASSLGQGWEKLFF.